Following are 9 T cell receptor beta chains from one sample sequenced in a study of T cells after yellow fever vaccination. Via MiXCR, TCRdb re-called the 5' RACE reads, giving one row per CDR3 protein. The sample consists of 68,000 or so distinct CDR3 sequences, approximately 6.1% of them appearing once. Sequencing used CD8+ T cells sorted from PBMCs, obtained about 41 days after the first yellow fever vaccination. The origin of the receptors is a man aged 18 to 30 who received the YFV17D yellow fever vaccine.

CDR3 coding DNA: TGTGCCAGCAGCTCCCTCGTGGGAGTCTTGGGGGATAATGAAAAACTGTTTTTT. It is translated as CASSSLVGVLGDNEKLFF. This sequence joins TRBV5-5 and TRBJ1-4, with D possibly TRBD1 on 5 matching bases. The CDR3 totals 18 residues. The V end was cut by 3 bases, the J end by 4 bases, with 22 bases between. The V gene's germline CDR1 is SGHKS and CDR2 YYEKEE (reference sequence).

There are many counts of this clonotype. This chain links TRBV11-2 with TRBJ2-1; D gene unclear. CDR1 and CDR2 (germline): SGHAT, FQNNGV. Between the trimmed V and J ends, which lost 5 bases and 7 bases, there was a span of 6 bases. This CDR3 has 11 amino acids. The CDR3 is CASSGMNEQFF. CDR3 DNA sequence: TGTGCCAGCAGCGGCATGAATGAGCAGTTCTTC.

This clonotype was counted ten times or more. The V and J genes are TRBV2 and TRBJ1-1; a possible D gene is TRBD1 (5 bases). With 3 bases removed from V and 6 bases from J, the gap between germline ends came to 14 bases. This CDR3 has 14 amino acids. Germline loops: CDR1 SNHLY, CDR2 FYNNEI. The CDR3 spells CASSDFSGSAEAFF. Here the CDR3 DNA reads TGTGCCAGCAGTGACTTTTCAGGGAGCGCTGAAGCTTTCTTT.

This clonotype was observed a few times. This rearrangement joins TRBV11-2 to TRBJ2-5; D is possibly TRBD1 (5 bases). Looked up from germline, CDR1 is SGHAT and CDR2 is FQNNGV. CDR3 size: 13 residues. With 5 bases removed from V and 3 bases from J, the gap between germline ends came to 10 bases. CDR3: CASSLDSKETQYF. The CDR3 region has the DNA TGTGCCAGCAGCCTCGACAGTAAAGAGACCCAGTACTTC.

This clonotype was seen repeatedly, ten times or more. This sequence joins TRBV5-1 and TRBJ1-1, with D possibly matching TRBD1 (5 bases). The CDR3 covers 13 residues. Trimming took 3 bases from V and 4 from J, leaving 10 bases between them. Germline V gene data show CDR1 as SGHRS and CDR2 as YFSETQ. CDR3 protein: CASSSGGGTEAFF. The CDR3 nucleotides read TGCGCCAGCAGCTCGGGGGGGGGCACTGAAGCTTTCTTT.

In its sample, this clonotype was seen a few times. The chain links TRBV5-5 to TRBJ2-1; no definite D call. Germline CDR1 SGHKS, CDR2 YYEKEE (reference sequence). CDR3 length: 17 residues. The ends were cut back, 1 base at V and 8 bases at J, with 22 bases in the middle. The CDR3 reads CASSLFGLNSEGDEQFF. Here the CDR3 DNA reads TGTGCCAGCAGCTTGTTCGGGCTTAATTCCGAAGGCGATGAGCAGTTCTTC.

This clonotype was seen only a few times. CDR3 DNA: TGTGCCAGCACTTCCCGCCCGACAGGGGGTTCTGAGCAGTTCTTC. Residues: CASTSRPTGGSEQFF. The chain combines TRBV6-5 with TRBJ2-1; TRBD1 matches at 9 bases. The germline V gene has CDR1 MNHEY and CDR2 SVGAGI. The CDR3 is made up of 15 amino acids. The V gene end was trimmed by 7 bases and the J gene end by 9 bases; junction bases not matched to a gene: 13.

This clonotype was counted at least ten times. This chain uses TRBV6-4 with TRBJ2-1; 9 bases align to TRBD1. In germline, CDR1 is MRHNA, CDR2 SNTAGT. V dropped 5 bases and J dropped 8; count of bases not matched to a gene: 10. The CDR3 has 15 residues. CDR3 sequence: CASSPTGGEVHEQFF. For the CDR3, the DNA is TGTGCCAGCAGTCCTACAGGGGGCGAAGTTCATGAGCAGTTCTTC.

This clonotype has ten or more counts. The chain carries TRBV6-2 or TRBV6-3 and TRBJ2-5, with D possibly being TRBD2 (5 bases). Germline CDR1 reads MNHEY; CDR2 reads SVGEGT. The CDR3 extends over 15 amino acids. V lost 5 bases and J lost 0, with 13 bases in between. CDR3 protein: CASSTSGEYQETQYF. DNA for the CDR3: TGTGCCAGCAGTACCTCCGGGGAGTACCAAGAGACCCAGTACTTC.